The 15 T cell receptor beta chains listed next were all sequenced from one sample in a study of cytomegalovirus exposure and HLA in healthy donors. Primers included in the PCR were 60 Vbeta and 13 Jbeta primers. Profiled with immunoSEQ multiplex PCR; TCRdb holds only in-frame clones, not every one. Seen here are about 140,000 clones, about 82% observed once, and the top ten hold about 4.1%. Sequencing input: PBMCs. The receptors stem from a woman in her forties in good health and CMV-seropositive.

V is TRBV5-4 and J is TRBJ2-3; TRBD2 matches 8 bases. Trimming took 1 base from V and 0 from J; bases not matched to a gene: 4. Germline V gene sequence: CDR1 SGHNT, CDR2 YYREEE (reference sequence). The length of the CDR3 is 16 residues. In DNA, the CDR3 is TGTGCCAGCAGCTTGAAACTAGCGGCTAGCACAGATACGCAGTATTTT. Its protein is CASSLKLAASTDTQYF.

The chain combines TRBV4-2 with TRBJ2-1, with 13 bases matching TRBD2. Germline CDR1 reads LGHNA; CDR2 reads YNFKEQ. The CDR3 is 14 residues long. V shed 3 bases, J shed 9 bases, and the junction held 2 bases outside the gene matches. This chain's CDR3 is CASSQGLAGSEQFF. CDR3 nucleotides: TGTGCCAGCAGCCAGGGACTAGCGGGAAGTGAGCAGTTCTTC.

The rearrangement links TRBV19 to TRBJ2-3, with D uncertain. The CDR3 consists of 16 residues. The V gene's germline CDR1 is LNHDA and CDR2 SQIVND (reference sequence). The V and J ends lost 4 bases and 3 bases respectively, with 17 bases between them. Here the CDR3 DNA reads TGTGCCAGTAGTACCCTTCCGGGTATGAGGACAGATACGCAGTATTTT. Encoded protein: CASSTLPGMRTDTQYF.

The rearrangement joins TRBV6-1 to TRBJ2-1; 14 positions agree with TRBD2. The CDR3 runs to 15 residues. Germline V CDR1 and CDR2: MNHNS, SASEGT. Losses at the gene ends were 5 bases for V and 5 bases for J; bases not matched to a gene: 2. CDR3: CASSRTSGGNNEQFF. CDR3 nucleotides: TGTGCCAGCAGTCGGACTAGCGGGGGGAACAATGAGCAGTTCTTC.

This clone was counted a single time. V and J are TRBV7-6 and TRBJ2-7, with 12 bases matching TRBD2. Germline V gene sequence: CDR1 SGHVS, CDR2 FNYEAQ. The CDR3 loop spans 16 amino acids. Trimming took 4 bases from V and 6 from J; bases not matched to a gene: 10. The CDR3 DNA follows: TGTGCCAGCAGCTCCGAGACTAGCGGGAGTGCGGGCGAGCAGTACTTC. Translated: CASSSETSGSAGEQYF. The full variable domain, its missing parts supplied by reference TRBV7-6 and TRBJ2-7, is GAGVSQSPRYKVTKRGQDVALRCDPISGHVSLYWYRQALGQGPEFLTYFNYEAQQDKSGLPNDRFSAERPEGSISTLTIQRTEQRDSAMYRCASSSETSGSAGEQYFGPGTRLTVT.

This chain uses TRBV5-1 with TRBJ2-7; 8 bases are shared with TRBD2. The ends lost 7 bases at V and 0 bases at J; junction bases unmatched: 9. The CDR3 is 15 residues long. Germline assignment: CDR1 SGHRS and CDR2 YFSETQ. In DNA form, the CDR3 reads TGCGCCAGCTCCTCGGGGCGGGGGGTCTCCTACGAGCAGTACTTC. Translated, it gives CASSSGRGVSYEQYF.

The chain recombines TRBV5-6 with TRBJ2-7; D perhaps matches TRBD2 (6 bases). V was clipped by 7 bases and J by 2 bases, with 13 bases between them. This CDR3 is 13 amino acids long. CDR1 is SGHDT, CDR2 YYEEEE, per germline. The CDR3 loop is CASEVRGPYEQYF. The CDR3 DNA sequence: TGTGCCAGCGAGGTGCGGGGACCCTACGAGCAGTACTTC. Together with reference TRBV5-6 and TRBJ2-7, the CDR3 gives the full variable domain: DAGVTQSPTHLIKTRGQQVTLRCSPKSGHDTVSWYQQALGQGPQFIFQYYEEEERQRGNFPDRFSGHQFPNYSSELNVNALLLGDSALYLCASEVRGPYEQYFGPGTRLTVT.

This clone was recorded only once. This chain connects TRBV5-4 to TRBJ2-3; TRBD1 agrees at 7 bases. This CDR3 has 15 residues. V shed 2 bases, J shed 1 base, and the junction held 4 bases outside the gene matches. The germline CDR1 and CDR2 sequences are SGHNT and YYREEE (reference sequence). CDR3 sequence reads: CASSFNRGGTDTQYF. Here the CDR3 DNA reads TGTGCCAGCAGCTTCAACAGGGGTGGCACAGATACGCAGTATTTT.

The rearrangement links TRBV28 to TRBJ2-3; 8 bases are shared with TRBD1. The V gene end was trimmed by 6 bases and the J gene end by 6 bases; junction bases not matched to a gene: 11. The germline CDR1 and CDR2 sequences are MDHEN and SYDVKM. There are 15 residues in the CDR3. This CDR3 is CASRDRVAVMDTQYF. CDR3 nucleotide sequence: TGTGCCAGCAGGGACAGGGTGGCAGTGATGGATACGCAGTATTTT.

V is TRBV10-3 and J is TRBJ2-3; TRBD1 aligns across 7 bases. The CDR3 is made up of 12 amino acids. Trimming took 11 bases from V and 1 from J; bases not matched to a gene: 3. CDR1 ENHRY and CDR2 SYGVKD come from the germline V gene. As DNA, the CDR3 is TGTGCCCATCAGGGGGGCACAGATACGCAGTATTTT. Translation: CAHQGGTDTQYF.

This clone appeared a few times. The chain joins TRBV7-6 to TRBJ1-1, with D maybe TRBD1 (5 bases). V was clipped by 5 bases and J by 2 bases, with 9 bases between them. Germline CDR1 and CDR2: SGHVS and FNYEAQ. The CDR3 has 13 amino acids. The CDR3 protein is CASSKDSNTEAFF. The CDR3 nucleotides are TGTGCCAGCAGCAAAGACAGCAACACTGAAGCTTTCTTT.

This chain uses TRBV6-1 with TRBJ2-3, with D possibly matching TRBD1 (5 bases). The CDR3 totals 15 residues. CDR1 and CDR2 (germline): MNHNS, SASEGT. Trimming removed 0 bases from V and 2 bases from J, with 9 bases in between. This CDR3 reads CASSEAGPPTDTQYF. Written as DNA, the CDR3 is TGTGCCAGCAGTGAAGCGGGGCCCCCCACAGATACGCAGTATTTT.

The chain recombines TRBV19 with TRBJ2-7, with D perhaps matching TRBD2 (6 bases). The CDR3 is 15 residues long. CDR1 is LNHDA, CDR2 SQIVND, per germline (reference sequence). V lost 6 bases and J lost 2, with 17 bases in between. This chain's CDR3 is CASSPPRGGTYEQYF. For the CDR3, the DNA is TGTGCCAGTAGCCCCCCCCGTGGAGGGACCTACGAGCAGTACTTC.

The rearrangement joins TRBV6-1 to TRBJ1-2; D is unclear. This CDR3 is 14 amino acids long. Germline loops: CDR1 MNHNS, CDR2 SASEGT. Trimming removed 9 bases from V and 2 bases from J, with 16 bases in between. CDR3 in DNA: TGTGCCAGTAAGGAGGACGAGGTCAACTATGGCTACACCTTC. Translated, it gives CASKEDEVNYGYTF.

The J gene is TRBJ2-2, the V gene TRBV5-1, with 8 bases aligning to TRBD2. V shed 4 bases and J 6 bases; nucleotides not matched to a gene: 14. From germline, CDR1 is SGHRS and CDR2 YFSETQ. The CDR3 has 17 amino acids. CDR3 residues: CASSPPKVAGGSGELFF. CDR3 nucleotide sequence: TGCGCCAGCAGCCCCCCAAAAGTGGCGGGAGGCTCCGGGGAGCTGTTTTTT.